This TCR beta chain was identified during a study of blood T cell repertoires in COVID-19. Study-level information: Acute-phase and convalescent COVID-19 samples originated in the United States, Italy and Spain. T cells, B-cell-depleted T cells, or PBMCs provided the cDNA or gDNA that served as material.

Per the original methods: Estimation of nucleated cell counts relied on the amplification of reference gene primers. Sequencing used immunoSEQ multiplex PCR; TCRdb keeps in-frame clones, though not all of them. V and J calls plus clone size are reproduced from that table; the DNA served to infer D and trimming. The profile shows some 97,000 clones, approximately 84% of them singletons. J lost 7 bases, V lost 2 bases, and 3 bases had no gene match. Germline V gene lookup returns CDR1 MNHNS and CDR2 SASEGT. This CDR3 has 15 residues. Sequencing was done on a sample of peripheral blood. The TCR comes from a man aged 30-40 years in a cohort sampled during active COVID-19. This rearrangement joins TRBV6-1 to TRBJ2-1, with 12 bases that match TRBD2. The CDR3 spells CASSELAGGRNEQFF. DNA of the CDR3: TGTGCCAGCAGTGAACTAGCGGGGGGGCGGAATGAGCAGTTCTTC.